The T cell receptor (beta chain) described here comes from a study of T cells in Graves' hyperthyroidism and ophthalmopathy. The CDR3 contains 13 residues. Trimming removed 0 bases from V and 5 bases from J, with 10 bases in between. The germline gives CDR1 DFQATT, CDR2 SNEGSKA (reference sequence). Patients with ophthalmopathy all had a Clinical Activity Score of at least 3, a NOSPECS grade of at least 4 and duration under 3 months. Uncontrolled infection, other autoimmune disease, pregnancy and lactation each barred patients from inclusion. RNA transcripts served as the template for amplifying TCR beta CDR3 regions. HTBI primers were the set used in a first-round RT-PCR of the TCR CDR3. TCRdb re-called the multiplex PCR reads through MiXCR, storing one row per CDR3 protein. The table lists about half a million distinct CDR3 sequences, about 15% of them singletons. Study conclusions and caveats: Stable hyperthyroidism was told apart from ophthalmopathy by a model built on 13 V-J features.

At least ten counts were recorded for this clonotype. Antigen specificity is unknown. V gene TRBV20-1 combines with J gene TRBJ1-1; D is unresolved. The sequence was obtained from a woman in her thirties with Graves' ophthalmopathy. Sequencing was performed on blood. CDR3 region: CSARDVTWTEAFF. The CDR3, as DNA: TGCAGTGCTAGAGACGTTACGTGGACTGAAGCTTTCTTT.